This TCR beta chain was retrieved from a study of blood T cell repertoires in COVID-19. At the level of the study: Specimens from acute and convalescent COVID-19 originated in the United States, Italy and Spain. T cells, B-cell-depleted T cells, or PBMCs provided the cDNA or gDNA that served as material.

This clone was picked up one time. Authors' methods: Reference gene primer amplification gave estimated nucleated cell counts. The method was immunoSEQ multiplex PCR; TCRdb's version includes in-frame clones alone and lacks a portion of them. Clonal size and the V and J genes are those of that table, whereas D and trimming came from the DNA. The sample carries roughly 97,000 clones, 75% to 95% recorded once. Germline values: CDR1 SGHTA, CDR2 FQGNSA. The CDR3 sequence is 12 residues long. Between the trimmed V and J ends, which lost 3 bases and 8 bases, there was a span of 10 bases. Sequenced input: peripheral blood. This chain links TRBV7-2 with TRBJ1-2; TRBD1 might be the D (5 bases). The receptor was derived from a human donor in a cohort sampled during active COVID-19. The CDR3 coding sequence is TGTGCCAGCAGCTTGCAGGGTTTCGGCTACACCTTC. Its protein product is CASSLQGFGYTF.